Listed below are T cell receptor beta chains from one sample, sequenced in a study of T cells in Graves' hyperthyroidism and ophthalmopathy. TCRdb recomputed calls from the multiplex PCR reads with MiXCR, one row per CDR3 protein. The data show about 320,000 distinct CDR3 sequences, 16% seen once. Sequenced sample: blood. Receptors were obtained from a young man with Graves' hyperthyroidism. Both conserved end residues are part of each CDR3. Each record gives: D gene, V gene, clone size, J gene, CDR3 DNA, CDR3 protein. D genes are given only for firm matches. Clone size is shown for a subset of rows, as once, few, many or a class of expanded clone.

>TRBD2|TRBV4-2|few|TRBJ2-1
TGTGCCAGCAGCCTGGGGACTAGCGGGACCCGATACCCCTCCTACAATGAGCAGTTCTTC
CASSLGTSGTRYPSYNEQFF
>.|TRBV12-5|many|TRBJ2-3
TGTGCTAGTGGTTTGGTACTTCGAGGAAGCACAGATACGCAGTATTTT
CASGLVLRGSTDTQYF
>.|TRBV14|.|TRBJ1-2
TGTGCCAGCAGCCTTGGACGGCCCGGTCCCCTGGGCTACACCTTC
CASSLGRPGPLGYTF
>.|TRBV7-9|.|TRBJ2-7
TGTGCCAGCAGCTTACGTTCGTACCGACGAGACAGTACCTCCTACGAGCAGTACTTC
CASSLRSYRRDSTSYEQYF
>TRBD1|TRBV30|many|TRBJ1-1
TGTGCCTGGAGTGGAGCGGGACAGGCAGCTTTCTTT
CAWSGAGQAAFF
>.|TRBV7-2|.|TRBJ2-1
.
CASSFYICSASFSSGTFEQFF
>.|TRBV12-3/TRBV12-4|many|TRBJ1-1
TGTGCCAGCAGTCCGAACACTGAAGCTTTCTTT
CASSPNTEAFF
>.|TRBV13|.|TRBJ2-5
TGTGCCAGCAGCCCAAGTGGGTTCCAAGAGACCCAGTACTTC
CASSPSGFQETQYF
>TRBD2|TRBV12-3/TRBV12-4|many|TRBJ2-7
TGTGCCAGCAGCCTTCGACTAGCCCACGAGCAGTACTTC
CASSLRLAHEQYF
>TRBD1|TRBV28|.|TRBJ1-4
TGTGCCAGCAGTATACAGGGGGGGAGTGAAAAACTGTTTTTT
CASSIQGGSEKLFF
>TRBD2|TRBV7-9|.|TRBJ2-1
TGTGCCAGCAGCCCTCCTAAAGGACTAGTAATTAATGAGCAGTTCTTC
CASSPPKGLVINEQFF
>TRBD1|TRBV12-3/TRBV12-4|many|TRBJ1-2
TGTGCCAGCAGTCCTACACAGGGGCCCAGAGGGGGCTACACCTTC
CASSPTQGPRGGYTF
>.|TRBV11-2|.|TRBJ2-5
TGTGCCAGCAGTGTCGGGGCTGGTCAGACCCAGTACTTC
CASSVGAGQTQYF
>TRBD1|TRBV6-1|.|TRBJ2-3
TGTGCCAGCAGCCCACTAGTTGGACAGGGGGTGTTTGGCACAGATACGCAGTATTTT
CASSPLVGQGVFGTDTQYF
>.|TRBV20-1|many|TRBJ1-6
TGCAGTGCTGCTCCGGGAGGGTACGATTCACCCCTCCACTTT
CSAAPGGYDSPLHF
>TRBD1|TRBV6-1|many|TRBJ1-5
TGTGCCAGCAGCCTACAGGGGGCGCATCAGCCCCAGCATTTT
CASSLQGAHQPQHF
>TRBD2|TRBV20-1|many|TRBJ2-7
TGCAGTGCTCCCAAGACTAGCGGTACCGAGCAGTACTTC
CSAPKTSGTEQYF
>.|TRBV12-3/TRBV12-4|many|TRBJ2-4
TGTGCCAGCAGTTTTATGTCTCCCCGAAACATTCAGTACTTC
CASSFMSPRNIQYF
>.|TRBV29-1|many|TRBJ2-7
TGCAGCGTTGAGACTGGGGGCGACGAGCAGTACTTC
CSVETGGDEQYF
>.|TRBV12-3/TRBV12-4|many|TRBJ2-1
TGTGCCAGCAGTTTCCACAGGCGATCCCACAATGAGCAGTTCTTC
CASSFHRRSHNEQFF
>.|TRBV12-3/TRBV12-4|.|TRBJ1-2
TGTGCCAGCAGTCTTGACAGAAGCTATGGCTACACCTTC
CASSLDRSYGYTF
>.|TRBV24-1|many|TRBJ2-5
TGTGCCACTCCTACCAGGGGTCCGGGGGAGACCCAGTACTTC
CATPTRGPGETQYF
>TRBD1|TRBV12-3/TRBV12-4|many|TRBJ1-2
TGTGCCAGCAGTTTAACAGGGGCCTATGGCTACACCTTC
CASSLTGAYGYTF
>TRBD1|TRBV5-1|many|TRBJ1-1
TGCGCCAGCAGCTTGACCCGGGACAGGGGAGGCACTGAAGCTTTCTTT
CASSLTRDRGGTEAFF
>TRBD2|TRBV30|many|TRBJ2-1
TGTGCCTGGAGTATGGTTAGCGGGAGAAATGAGCAGTTCTTC
CAWSMVSGRNEQFF
>.|TRBV11-2|many|TRBJ2-7
TGTGCCAGCAGCCTTCACTACGAGCAGTACTTC
CASSLHYEQYF
>TRBD1|TRBV12-3/TRBV12-4|many|TRBJ2-3
TGTGCCAGCAGGAGACAGGGAAATACAGATACGCAGTATTTT
CASRRQGNTDTQYF